Following are 8 T cell receptor beta chains from one sample sequenced in a study of shared clonotypes between healthy human individuals. The data were produced by immunoSEQ multiplex PCR, yet TCRdb's version contains in-frame clones alone and is incomplete. The repertoire has 2,500,000 or so clones, around 90% of them found once; the top ten carry over 0.12%. Sequencing was performed on naive CD4+ T cells sorted from blood. Subset given: CD45RA+ positively selected. The receptors stem from a man aged 18 to 30 in good health.

A single count supports this clone. This CDR3 is also generated by other DNA sequences in the sample. The rearrangement links TRBV18 to TRBJ2-2; D remains ambiguous. The CDR3 extends over 13 amino acids. Germline V gene sequence: CDR1 KGHSH, CDR2 LQKENI. V lost 2 bases and J 3 bases, leaving 4 bases between the germline ends. This chain's CDR3 is CASSPSDTGELFF. For the CDR3, the DNA is TGTGCCAGCTCACCATCGGACACCGGGGAGCTGTTTTTT.

The rearrangement links TRBV6-1 to TRBJ2-6; D possibly corresponds to TRBD1 (6 bases). This CDR3 spans 15 amino acids. V was pared by 11 bases and J by 0 bases, with 14 bases between. Per germline, CDR1 MNHNS and CDR2 SASEGT. In DNA form, the CDR3 reads TGTGCCGGGAACAGGGCCCTCTCTGGGGCCAACGTCCTGACTTTC. Protein: CAGNRALSGANVLTF.

The V call is TRBV4-3, the J call TRBJ2-2, with unresolved D. V gave up 0 bases and J gave up 12 bases, with 8 bases separating them. The length of the CDR3 is 12 residues. Germline V gene sequence: CDR1 LGHNA, CDR2 YSLEER. The CDR3: CASSQDLGKLFF. CDR3 DNA sequence: TGCGCCAGCAGCCAAGATTTAGGAAAGCTGTTTTTT.

V usage is TRBV7-2 and J usage is TRBJ1-6; D gene uncertain. The CDR3 contains 13 residues. Per germline, CDR1 SGHTA and CDR2 FQGNSA. Trimming cost V 2 bases and J 13 bases, with 12 bases left between them. The CDR3 region has the DNA TGTGCCAGCAGCTTAAGTTCCAGGTCTCCCCTCCACTTT. It is translated as CASSLSSRSPLHF.

V usage is TRBV10-3 and J usage is TRBJ1-2; D unclear. V was trimmed by 4 bases and J by 8 bases, leaving 17 bases between them. The CDR3 consists of 14 residues. CDR1 is ENHRY and CDR2 is SYGVKD in the germline V gene. As DNA, the CDR3 is TGTGCCATCAGTGTCGACCGATCCCCTACCGGCTACACCTTC. This translates into CAISVDRSPTGYTF.

The chain joins TRBV10-2 to TRBJ2-7; 14 nucleotides agree with TRBD2. The CDR3 extends over 16 amino acids. CDR1 and CDR2 (germline): WSHSY, SAAADI. The V and J ends lost 7 bases and 3 bases, in that order; junction bases with no gene match: 8. CDR3 region: CASKGTSGSFVYEQYF. The CDR3 bases are TGCGCCAGCAAGGGGACTAGCGGGAGTTTCGTCTACGAGCAGTACTTC.

With respect to this clone: This specimen includes other DNA sequences encoding the same CDR3. V usage is TRBV7-2 and J usage is TRBJ2-1, with 12 bases aligning to TRBD2. Trimming cost V 4 bases and J 4 bases; bases outside gene matches: 2. The germline gives CDR1 SGHTA, CDR2 FQGNSA. This CDR3 spans 15 amino acids. The DNA of the CDR3 is TGTGCCAGCAGCTCGGGGACTAGCGGGTACAATGAGCAGTTCTTC. It codes for CASSSGTSGYNEQFF.

The V call is TRBV11-2, the J call TRBJ1-1; TRBD1 matches 9 bases. This CDR3 is 15 amino acids long. The germline CDR1 and CDR2 sequences are SGHAT and FQNNGV. V lost 5 bases and J lost 3; bases outside the gene matches: 7. CDR3: CASSPGQGWDTEAFF. DNA for the CDR3: TGTGCCAGCAGCCCCGGACAGGGGTGGGACACTGAAGCTTTCTTT.